Listed below are T cell receptor beta chains from one sample, sequenced in a study of cytomegalovirus exposure and HLA in healthy donors. Sequencing was performed with immunoSEQ multiplex PCR; in TCRdb, only in-frame clones are kept and a portion is missing. The repertoire holds over 150,000 clones, with about 80% as singletons. Material: PBMCs. These receptors all stem from a woman aged 45 to 65 in good health and CMV-seropositive. Each CDR3 is given with its conserved first and last residue. D genes are given only for firm matches. The size of a clone is reported for some rows only, either as once, few or many, or as a class for expanded clones.

V gene	clone size	D gene	J gene	CDR3 protein	CDR3 DNA
TRBV7-9	.	TRBD2	TRBJ2-1	CSSSDTSGRAHSYNEQFF	TGTTCCAGCAGCGATACTAGCGGGAGGGCCCACTCCTACAATGAGCAGTTCTTC
TRBV4-2	.	.	TRBJ2-3	CASSQNRRRGLTDTQYF	TGTGCCAGCAGCCAAAATCGACGGCGGGGGCTCACAGATACGCAGTATTTT
TRBV18	.	.	TRBJ2-7	CASTSNYEQYF	TGTGCCAGCACATCAAACTACGAGCAGTACTTC
TRBV7-9	.	.	TRBJ1-1	CSSHGQLNTEAFF	TGTTCCAGCCACGGACAGTTAAACACTGAAGCTTTCTTT
TRBV28	few	.	TRBJ1-4	CASSLPAGSLRREKLFF	TGTGCCAGCAGTCTCCCGGCAGGTAGTCTTCGACGCGAAAAACTGTTTTTT
TRBV9	.	.	TRBJ1-2	CASSVATGSDGYTF	TGTGCCAGCAGCGTAGCTACAGGGAGCGATGGCTACACCTTC
TRBV9	.	.	TRBJ2-2	CASSALSTGELFF	TGTGCCAGCAGCGCCTTATCTACCGGGGAGCTGTTTTTT
TRBV11-1	.	TRBD1	TRBJ1-6	CASSLRTGRRRSPLHF	TGTGCCAGCAGCTTACGGACAGGGAGAAGGCGATCACCCCTCCACTTT
TRBV9	few	TRBD1	TRBJ1-1	CASSLRVGQGAGGTEAFF	TGTGCCAGCAGCCTTCGTGTGGGTCAGGGGGCTGGTGGGACTGAAGCTTTCTTT
TRBV28	.	.	TRBJ1-2	CASSFSPGAHGGYTF	TGTGCCAGCAGTTTTAGTCCAGGGGCCCATGGTGGCTACACCTTC
TRBV6-1	.	.	TRBJ2-1	CASSEVGVNEQFF	TGTGCCAGCAGTGAAGTAGGGGTCAATGAGCAGTTCTTC
TRBV10-3	few	TRBD2	TRBJ2-3	CAIGSGLAGTDTQYF	TGTGCCATCGGGTCGGGACTAGCGGGGACAGATACGCAGTATTTT
TRBV4-1	.	TRBD1	TRBJ1-4	CASSQGDREEKLFF	TGCGCCAGCAGCCAGGGCGACAGGGAGGAAAAACTGTTTTTT
TRBV11-2	.	.	TRBJ1-1	CASSPTSDSYTEAFF	TGTGCCAGCAGCCCGACCTCGGACAGTTACACTGAAGCTTTCTTT
TRBV18	.	.	TRBJ1-2	CASSPQDYYGYTF	TGTGCCAGCTCACCACAAGACTACTATGGCTACACCTTC
TRBV2	.	.	TRBJ1-1	CASSDEANTEAFF	TGTGCCAGCAGTGATGAGGCCAACACTGAAGCTTTCTTT
TRBV2	.	.	TRBJ2-7	CASRGGPGTSYEQYF	TGTGCCAGCAGAGGAGGACCAGGCACCTCATACGAGCAGTACTTC
TRBV4-3	.	TRBD1	TRBJ1-6	CASSPTDRVGSPLHF	TGCGCCAGCAGCCCGACGGACAGGGTGGGTTCACCCCTCCACTTT
TRBV5-1	.	.	TRBJ1-1	CASSLGGGTMNTEAFF	TGCGCCAGCAGCTTGGGTGGGGGGACGATGAACACTGAAGCTTTCTTT
TRBV7-2	.	.	TRBJ2-1	CASSRQGNEQFF	TGTGCCAGCAGCCGGCAGGGGAATGAGCAGTTCTTC
TRBV6-1	.	TRBD1	TRBJ1-2	CASSERQGAGYTF	TGTGCCAGCAGTGAGAGACAGGGGGCTGGCTACACCTTC
TRBV28	.	.	TRBJ1-2	CASSLGPGMRYGYTF	TGTGCCAGCAGTTTAGGCCCGGGGATGCGGTATGGCTACACCTTC